This TCR beta chain is from a study of cytomegalovirus exposure and HLA in healthy donors. Overall study: Samples from HLA-typed donors yielded about 85 million unique TCRs in an early data release.

Germline CDR1 MNHEY, CDR2 SVGAGI. V lost 11 bases, J lost 0 bases, and 13 bases lay in between. This CDR3 contains 14 residues. This clone was detected a few times. Antigen specificity is unknown. The PCR employed 60 Vbeta primers together with 13 Jbeta primers. Repertoires were generated with immunoSEQ multiplex PCR, while TCRdb's copy carries only in-frame clones and drops some. The data hold approximately 160,000 clones, with 65% to 70% observed a single time. General study points: In a later analysis, compared with equally common non-associated chains, HLA-associated beta chains were more expanded. CMV serostatus was the sole immune exposure data available.

Material for sequencing was PBMCs. This sequence joins TRBV6-5 and TRBJ1-4; D is undetermined. This TCR was sampled from a woman aged 18-29 years in good health and CMV-seropositive. The CDR3 reads CASSPQSTNEKLFF. In DNA form, the CDR3 reads TGTGCCTCCTCGCCTCAGTCAACTAATGAAAAACTGTTTTTT.